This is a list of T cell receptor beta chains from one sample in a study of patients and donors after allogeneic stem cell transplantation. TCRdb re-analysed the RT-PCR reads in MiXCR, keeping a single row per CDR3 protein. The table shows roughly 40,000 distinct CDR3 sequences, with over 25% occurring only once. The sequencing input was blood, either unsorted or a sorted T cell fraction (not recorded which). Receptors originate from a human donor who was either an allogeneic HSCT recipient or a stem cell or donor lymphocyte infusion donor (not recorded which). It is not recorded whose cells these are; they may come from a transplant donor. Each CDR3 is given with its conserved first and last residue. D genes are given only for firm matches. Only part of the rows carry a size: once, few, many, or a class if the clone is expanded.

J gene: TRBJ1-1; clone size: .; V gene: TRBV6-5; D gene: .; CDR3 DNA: TGTGCCAGCAGTTTACGGACTGATCCTAGGGAAGCTTTCTTT; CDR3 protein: CASSLRTDPREAFF
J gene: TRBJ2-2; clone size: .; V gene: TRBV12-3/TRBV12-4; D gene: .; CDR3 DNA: TGTGCCAGCATTCTTACACCTTTAACAACCGGGGAGCTGTTTTTT; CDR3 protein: CASILTPLTTGELFF
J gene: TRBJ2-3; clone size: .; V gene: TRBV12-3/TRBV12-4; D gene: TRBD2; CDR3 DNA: TGTGCCAGCAGTTTCCTAGCGGGGCTCACAGATACGCAGTATTTT; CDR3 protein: CASSFLAGLTDTQYF
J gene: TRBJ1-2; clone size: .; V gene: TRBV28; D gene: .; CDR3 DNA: TGTGCCAGCAGTTTATACCCTACAGGGCTCCCCTACTATGGCTACACCTTC; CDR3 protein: CASSLYPTGLPYYGYTF
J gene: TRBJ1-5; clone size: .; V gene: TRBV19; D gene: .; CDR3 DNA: TGTGCCAGTAGCAACAATCAGCCCCAGCATTTT; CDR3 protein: CASSNNQPQHF
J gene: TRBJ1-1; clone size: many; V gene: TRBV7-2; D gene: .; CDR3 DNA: TGTGCCAGCAAGGGCGGCAGGGAAGCTTTCTTT; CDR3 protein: CASKGGREAFF
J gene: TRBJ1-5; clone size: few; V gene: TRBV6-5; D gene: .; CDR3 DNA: TGTGCCAGCAGTTACCAGTCTAGCAATCAGCCCCAGCATTTT; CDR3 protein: CASSYQSSNQPQHF
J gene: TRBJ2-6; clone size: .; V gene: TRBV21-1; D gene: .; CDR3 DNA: TGTGCCAGCAGCATCTCGACAGGGTCCGGGGCCAACGTCCTGACTTTC; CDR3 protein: CASSISTGSGANVLTF
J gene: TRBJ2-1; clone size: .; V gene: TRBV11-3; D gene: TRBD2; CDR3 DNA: TGTGCCAGCAGCTTAGACCTAGCGGGACCCAACAATGAGCAGTTCTTC; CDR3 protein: CASSLDLAGPNNEQFF
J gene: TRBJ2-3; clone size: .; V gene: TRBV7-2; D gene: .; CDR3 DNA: TGTGCCAGCAGCTTCAGAGTCCGCACAGATACGCAGTATTTT; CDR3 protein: CASSFRVRTDTQYF
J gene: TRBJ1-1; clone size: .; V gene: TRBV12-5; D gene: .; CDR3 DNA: TGTGCTAGTGGTACTTTAATAACTGAAGCTTTCTTT; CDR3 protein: CASGTLITEAFF
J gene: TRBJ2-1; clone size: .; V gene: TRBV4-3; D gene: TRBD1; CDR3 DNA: TGCGCCAGCAGCCAAGATAGAGGACAGGGCCGATACAATGAGCAGTTCTTC; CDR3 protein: CASSQDRGQGRYNEQFF
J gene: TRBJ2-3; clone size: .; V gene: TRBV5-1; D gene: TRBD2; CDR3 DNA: TGCGCCAGCAGCCCCGGGACTAGGAGCACAGATACGCAGTATTTT; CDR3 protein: CASSPGTRSTDTQYF
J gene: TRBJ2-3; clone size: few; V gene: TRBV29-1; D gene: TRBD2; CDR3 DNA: TGCAGCGTTGAAGATCTTAGGACGCTAGCGGGAGTAGCCGATACGCAGTATTTT; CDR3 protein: CSVEDLRTLAGVADTQYF
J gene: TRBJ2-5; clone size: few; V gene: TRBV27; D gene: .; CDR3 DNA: TGTGCCAGTTGCCTGGGAGAGACCCAGTACTTC; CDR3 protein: CASCLGETQYF
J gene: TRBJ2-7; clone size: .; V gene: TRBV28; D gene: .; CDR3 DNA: TGTGCCAGCAGTCCCATCCGAGGCTCCTACGAGCAGTACTTC; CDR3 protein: CASSPIRGSYEQYF
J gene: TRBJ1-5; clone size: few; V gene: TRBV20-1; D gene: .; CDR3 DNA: TGCAGTGCTACGAGGACTCGCAATCAGCCCCAGCATTTT; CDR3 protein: CSATRTRNQPQHF
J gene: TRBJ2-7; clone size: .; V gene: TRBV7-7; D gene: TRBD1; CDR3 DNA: TGTGCTAGCAGCCGGGACAGGAATTACGAGCAGTACTTC; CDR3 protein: CASSRDRNYEQYF
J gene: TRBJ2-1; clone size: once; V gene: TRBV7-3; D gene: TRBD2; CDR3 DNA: TGTGCCAGCAGGCCTCTTAGCGGGGCCTACAATGAGCAGTTCTTC; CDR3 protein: CASRPLSGAYNEQFF
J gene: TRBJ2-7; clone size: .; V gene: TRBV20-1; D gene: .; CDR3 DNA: TGCAGTGCTCCCCGGGCCGGCTCCTACGAGCAGTACTTC; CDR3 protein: CSAPRAGSYEQYF
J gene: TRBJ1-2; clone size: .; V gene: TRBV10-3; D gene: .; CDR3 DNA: TGTGCCATCAGTCAACAAGTTCCTAACTATGGCTACACCTTC; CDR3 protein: CAISQQVPNYGYTF
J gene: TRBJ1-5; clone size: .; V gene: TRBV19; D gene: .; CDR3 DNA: TGTGCCAGTAGTATTCAACCGGGACCTAGCAATCAGCCCCAGCATTTT; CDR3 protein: CASSIQPGPSNQPQHF
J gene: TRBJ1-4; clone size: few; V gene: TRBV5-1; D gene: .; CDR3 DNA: TGCGCCAGCAGCTTGCATCTGGGCGGTCTTAATGAAAAACTGTTTTTT; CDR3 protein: CASSLHLGGLNEKLFF
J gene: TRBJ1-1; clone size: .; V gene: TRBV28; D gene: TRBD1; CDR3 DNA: TGTGCCAGCAGCGACGACAGGGTAGCCACTGAAGCTTTCTTT; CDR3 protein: CASSDDRVATEAFF
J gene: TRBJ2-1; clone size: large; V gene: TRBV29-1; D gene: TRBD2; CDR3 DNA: TGCAGCTCCACCACCGGACTAGCGGGAGGGCCCGATGAGCAGTTCTTC; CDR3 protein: CSSTTGLAGGPDEQFF
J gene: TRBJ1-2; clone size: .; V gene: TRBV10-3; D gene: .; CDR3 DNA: TGTGCCATCAGCCAGGGGAATGGCTACACCTTC; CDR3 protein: CAISQGNGYTF
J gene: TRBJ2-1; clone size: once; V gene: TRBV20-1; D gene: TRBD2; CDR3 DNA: TGCAGTGCTGGGACTAGCGGACCGTACAATGAGCAGTTCTTC; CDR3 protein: CSAGTSGPYNEQFF
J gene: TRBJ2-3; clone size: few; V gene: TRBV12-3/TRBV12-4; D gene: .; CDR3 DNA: TGTGCCAGCAGTCCGAGTGGAGGGGCCCCTAGCACAGATACGCAGTATTTT; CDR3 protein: CASSPSGGAPSTDTQYF
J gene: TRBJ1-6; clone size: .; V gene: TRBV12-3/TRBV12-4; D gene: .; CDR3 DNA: TGTGCCAGCAGTTTATATTCACCCCTCCACTTT; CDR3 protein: CASSLYSPLHF
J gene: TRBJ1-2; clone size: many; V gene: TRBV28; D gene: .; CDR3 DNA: TGTGCCAGCAGTTTCTACAACCATGGCTACACCTTC; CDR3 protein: CASSFYNHGYTF
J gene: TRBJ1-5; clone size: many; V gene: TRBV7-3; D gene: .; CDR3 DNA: TGTGCCAGCAGCTTAACCGACACCCTCCCCAATCAGCCCCAGCATTTT; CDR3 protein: CASSLTDTLPNQPQHF
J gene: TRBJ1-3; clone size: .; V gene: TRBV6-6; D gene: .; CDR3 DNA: TGTGCCAGCAGATCCAGGGACCCTGGAAACACCATATATTTT; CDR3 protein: CASRSRDPGNTIYF
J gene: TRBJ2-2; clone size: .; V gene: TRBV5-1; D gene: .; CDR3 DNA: TGCGCCAGCAGCTTCAGGGATCCGAACACCGGGGAGCTGTTTTTT; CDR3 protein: CASSFRDPNTGELFF
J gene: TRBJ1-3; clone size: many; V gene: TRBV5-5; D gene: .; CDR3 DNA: TGTGCCAGCAGCTTTGGCATGGGACTGAATGGAAACACCATATATTTT; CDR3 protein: CASSFGMGLNGNTIYF
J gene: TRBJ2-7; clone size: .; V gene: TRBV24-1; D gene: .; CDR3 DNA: TGTGCCACCAGTGATTGGCGGGAAAACACCTACGAGCAGTACTTC; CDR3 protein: CATSDWRENTYEQYF
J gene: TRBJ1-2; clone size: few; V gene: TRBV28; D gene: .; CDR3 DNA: TGTGCCAGCAGTTTAGCACAGCCCGGTAAGGATGGCTACACCTTC; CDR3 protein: CASSLAQPGKDGYTF
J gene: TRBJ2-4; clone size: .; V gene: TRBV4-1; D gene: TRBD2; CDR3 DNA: TGCGCCAGCAGCCAAGAAGGCTCAGCGGGGTACATTCAGTACTTC; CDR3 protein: CASSQEGSAGYIQYF
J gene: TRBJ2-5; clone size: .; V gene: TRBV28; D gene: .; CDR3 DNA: TGTGCCAGCAGTTACCTAACCAGCAGTGGGCCGCTATACGAGACCCAGTACTTC; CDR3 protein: CASSYLTSSGPLYETQYF
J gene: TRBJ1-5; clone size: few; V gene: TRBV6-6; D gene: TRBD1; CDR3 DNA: TGTGCCAGCGAAGGGCAGGGGGGGCAGCCCCAGCATTTT; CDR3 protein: CASEGQGGQPQHF
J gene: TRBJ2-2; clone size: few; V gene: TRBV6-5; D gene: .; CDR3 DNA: TGTGCCAGCAGTTACGGCGGACAATCCACCGGGGAGCTGTTTTTT; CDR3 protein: CASSYGGQSTGELFF
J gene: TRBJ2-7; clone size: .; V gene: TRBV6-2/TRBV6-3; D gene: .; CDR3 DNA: TGTGCCAGCCTCCAAACCTACGAGCAGTACTTC; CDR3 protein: CASLQTYEQYF
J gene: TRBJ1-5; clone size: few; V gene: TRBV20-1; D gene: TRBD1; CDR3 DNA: TGCAGTGCTTTACAGGGGGCGGCTCAGCCCCAGCATTTT; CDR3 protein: CSALQGAAQPQHF
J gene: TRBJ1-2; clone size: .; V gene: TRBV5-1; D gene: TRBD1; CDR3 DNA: TGCGCCAGCAGCTCCCAGGGGGGCGATGGTGGCTACACCTTC; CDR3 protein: CASSSQGGDGGYTF
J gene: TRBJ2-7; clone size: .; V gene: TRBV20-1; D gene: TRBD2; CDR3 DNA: TGCAGTGCTAGAGATAAAACTAGCGGTACCTACGAGCAGTACTTC; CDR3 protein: CSARDKTSGTYEQYF
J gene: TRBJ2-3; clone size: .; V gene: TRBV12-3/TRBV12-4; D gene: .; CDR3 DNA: TGTGCCAGCATCCCCGGGCCTAAAGCAGATACGCAGTATTTT; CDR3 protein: CASIPGPKADTQYF
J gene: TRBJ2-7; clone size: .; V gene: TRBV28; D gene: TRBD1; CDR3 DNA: TGTGCCAGCAGAATACAGGGGGGATACTCCTACGAGCAGTACTTC; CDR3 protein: CASRIQGGYSYEQYF
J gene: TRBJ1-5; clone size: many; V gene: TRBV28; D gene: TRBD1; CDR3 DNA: TGTGCCGCGGAACAGGGGGCTAATCAGCCCCAGCATTTT; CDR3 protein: CAAEQGANQPQHF
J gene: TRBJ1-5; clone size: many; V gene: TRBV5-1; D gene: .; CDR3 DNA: TGCGCCAGCAGCTTCGGGGGGGCGGCTCAGCCCCAGCATTTT; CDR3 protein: CASSFGGAAQPQHF
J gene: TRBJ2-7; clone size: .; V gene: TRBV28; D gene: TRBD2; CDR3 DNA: TGTGCCAGCAGTCGACCCTTCGGGAGGGCCGCCGAGCAGTACTTC; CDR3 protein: CASSRPFGRAAEQYF
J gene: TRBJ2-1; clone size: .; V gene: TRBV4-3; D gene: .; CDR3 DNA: TGCGCCAGCAGCTCCGGACTTCATGGCGATGAGCAGTTCTTC; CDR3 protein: CASSSGLHGDEQFF
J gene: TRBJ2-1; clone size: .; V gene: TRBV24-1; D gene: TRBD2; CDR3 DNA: TGTGCCACCGCAGGATACTCTAGCGGGGTCTCCTACAATGAGCAGTTCTTC; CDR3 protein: CATAGYSSGVSYNEQFF
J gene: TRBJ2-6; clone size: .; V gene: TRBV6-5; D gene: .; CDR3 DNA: TGTGCCAGCAGTTCGTTCCGGGACTTCCTTCGGAGCTCTGGGGCCAACGTCCTGACTTTC; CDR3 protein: CASSSFRDFLRSSGANVLTF